This T cell receptor (beta chain) came from a study of breast tumors, draining lymph nodes, adjacent tissues. Study observations and caveats: Tumor T cell lymph node origin was a supported hypothesis, not proven.

Comment on this clonotype: Its cognate antigen is unknown.

MiXCR, run by TCRdb on the multiplex PCR reads, gives a single entry per CDR3 protein. The sample has under 15,000 distinct CDR3 sequences; 55% to 65% are singletons. The receptor comes from a female donor with breast cancer. Some clones in this sample may be carry-over from other donors' samples. Sequenced material: tumor-adjacent breast tissue.

In DNA form, the CDR3 reads TGTGCCAGCAGTCCAAACCAAATAGGGGATACGCAGTATTTT. This encodes CASSPNQIGDTQYF. The V gene is TRBV11-2, the J gene TRBJ2-3; no firm D call. Trimming removed 6 bases at V and 6 bases at J, with 16 bases between. CDR1 is SGHAT, CDR2 FQNNGV, per germline. CDR3 length equals 14 residues. The complete variable domain, with remaining parts taken from reference TRBV11-2 and TRBJ2-3, reads EAGVAQSPRYKIIEKRQSVAFWCNPISGHATLYWYQQILGQGPKLLIQFQNNGVVDDSQLPKDRFSAERLKGVDSTLKIQPAKLEDSAVYLCASSPNQIGDTQYFGPGTRLTVL.